These T cell receptor beta chains were read from a single sample in a study of CD8 T cells in Susac syndrome. TCRdb recomputed calls from the immunoSEQ multiplex PCR reads with MiXCR, one row per CDR3 protein. The data show 120,000 to 150,000 distinct CDR3 sequences, approximately 96% seen once. Sequencing input: CD4+ T cells from PBMCs. The origin of the receptors is a human donor with Susac syndrome. Both conserved end residues are part of each CDR3. Fields, in order: CDR3 length, J gene, V gene, CDR3 protein.

cdr3_length: 14
j_call: TRBJ2-7
v_call: TRBV29-1
cdr3_aa: CSVGGGQPLGEQYF

cdr3_length: 13
j_call: TRBJ2-7
v_call: TRBV29-1
cdr3_aa: CSARGTGRHEQYF

cdr3_length: 14
j_call: TRBJ1-5
v_call: TRBV27
cdr3_aa: CASSPGTVNQPQHF

cdr3_length: 13
j_call: TRBJ2-2
v_call: TRBV6-2/TRBV6-3
cdr3_aa: CASSSVDTGELFF

cdr3_length: 17
j_call: TRBJ1-1
v_call: TRBV15
cdr3_aa: CATSRVIGQGGGTEAFF

cdr3_length: 11
j_call: TRBJ1-3
v_call: TRBV29-1
cdr3_aa: CSVHGGNTIYF

cdr3_length: 13
j_call: TRBJ2-5
v_call: TRBV10-3
cdr3_aa: CAISESERETQYF

cdr3_length: 13
j_call: TRBJ2-1
v_call: TRBV12-3/TRBV12-4
cdr3_aa: CASTLAGVNEQFF

cdr3_length: 19
j_call: TRBJ2-1
v_call: TRBV29-1
cdr3_aa: CSVDNRGTSGRAPYNEQFF

cdr3_length: 15
j_call: TRBJ2-5
v_call: TRBV20-1
cdr3_aa: CSARATSGHQETQYF

cdr3_length: 13
j_call: TRBJ1-2
v_call: TRBV7-9
cdr3_aa: CASMGAGDYGYTF

cdr3_length: 15
j_call: TRBJ1-5
v_call: TRBV27
cdr3_aa: CASSPLRSSNQPQHF

cdr3_length: 13
j_call: TRBJ2-2
v_call: TRBV7-3
cdr3_aa: CASRISGTGELFF

cdr3_length: 16
j_call: TRBJ2-3
v_call: TRBV14
cdr3_aa: CASRKGLAGIPDTQYF

cdr3_length: 18
j_call: TRBJ2-1
v_call: TRBV7-9
cdr3_aa: CASSLPGLAGSSYNEQFF

cdr3_length: 14
j_call: TRBJ2-5
v_call: TRBV23-1
cdr3_aa: CASNHSRAPETQYF

cdr3_length: 15
j_call: TRBJ1-1
v_call: TRBV28
cdr3_aa: CASSPRQIPSTEAFF

cdr3_length: 14
j_call: TRBJ2-5
v_call: TRBV6-6
cdr3_aa: CASSIGGPQETQYF

cdr3_length: 11
j_call: TRBJ2-1
v_call: TRBV20-1
cdr3_aa: CSARGDNEQFF

cdr3_length: 12
j_call: TRBJ1-1
v_call: TRBV20-1
cdr3_aa: CSARPAGAEAFF

cdr3_length: 13
j_call: TRBJ2-3
v_call: TRBV20-1
cdr3_aa: CSARGGATDTQYF

cdr3_length: 17
j_call: TRBJ1-2
v_call: TRBV18
cdr3_aa: CASSPTRDRVSGYGYTF

cdr3_length: 13
j_call: TRBJ2-1
v_call: TRBV20-1
cdr3_aa: CSARLAGVNEQFF

cdr3_length: 17
j_call: TRBJ2-1
v_call: TRBV18
cdr3_aa: CASSPLEVISSYNEQFF

cdr3_length: 13
j_call: TRBJ1-1
v_call: TRBV25-1
cdr3_aa: CASRGFQSTEAFF

cdr3_length: 15
j_call: TRBJ1-1
v_call: TRBV15
cdr3_aa: CATSTPGGMNTEAFF

cdr3_length: 16
j_call: TRBJ2-1
v_call: TRBV7-9
cdr3_aa: CASRLTGTSGSHEQFF

cdr3_length: 15
j_call: TRBJ1-5
v_call: TRBV7-2
cdr3_aa: CASSPGQEPIWPQHF

cdr3_length: 13
j_call: TRBJ1-1
v_call: TRBV12-3/TRBV12-4
cdr3_aa: CASSLVRGTEAFF

cdr3_length: 15
j_call: TRBJ2-1
v_call: TRBV28
cdr3_aa: CASSLGQGIDNEQFF

cdr3_length: 14
j_call: TRBJ1-2
v_call: TRBV4-1
cdr3_aa: CASSPDDRGSSYTF

cdr3_length: 16
j_call: TRBJ2-3
v_call: TRBV6-2/TRBV6-3
cdr3_aa: CASSYGGGSRTDTQYF

cdr3_length: 14
j_call: TRBJ2-5
v_call: TRBV5-1
cdr3_aa: CASSSQGARETQYF

cdr3_length: 14
j_call: TRBJ2-2
v_call: TRBV6-1
cdr3_aa: CASRERGDTGELFF

cdr3_length: 13
j_call: TRBJ1-4
v_call: TRBV29-1
cdr3_aa: CSVRTGENEKLFF

cdr3_length: 15
j_call: TRBJ2-5
v_call: TRBV6-2/TRBV6-3
cdr3_aa: CASTSERGPQETQYF

cdr3_length: 15
j_call: TRBJ2-5
v_call: TRBV14
cdr3_aa: CASSQGDRGWETQYF

cdr3_length: 18
j_call: TRBJ2-3
v_call: TRBV11-2
cdr3_aa: CASSLGRGRGHSTDTQYF

cdr3_length: 12
j_call: TRBJ2-1
v_call: TRBV10-2
cdr3_aa: CASSDGDYEHFF

cdr3_length: 15
j_call: TRBJ1-1
v_call: TRBV7-9
cdr3_aa: CASSLGAGRDMSSFF